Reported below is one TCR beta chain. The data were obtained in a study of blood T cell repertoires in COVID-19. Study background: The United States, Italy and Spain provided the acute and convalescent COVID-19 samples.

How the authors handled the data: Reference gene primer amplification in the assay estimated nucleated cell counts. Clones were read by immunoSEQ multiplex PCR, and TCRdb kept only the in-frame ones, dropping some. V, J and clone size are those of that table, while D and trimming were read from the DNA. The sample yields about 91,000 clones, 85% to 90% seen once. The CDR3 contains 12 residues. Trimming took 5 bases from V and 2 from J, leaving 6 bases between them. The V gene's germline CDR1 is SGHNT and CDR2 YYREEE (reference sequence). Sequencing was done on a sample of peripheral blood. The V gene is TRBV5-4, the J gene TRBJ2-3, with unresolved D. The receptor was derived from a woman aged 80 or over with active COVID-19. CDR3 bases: TGTGCCAGCAGTTCAATCACAGATACGCAGTATTTT. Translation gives CASSSITDTQYF.